What follows are 27 T cell receptor beta chains derived from one specimen sequenced in a study of response to subunit inactivated influenza vaccine. A single record per CDR3 protein comes from TCRdb applying MiXCR to the RT-PCR reads. The table shows about 700,000 distinct CDR3 sequences, with 15% to 17% occurring only once. The sequenced sample was PBMCs from blood, obtained roughly 12 days after vaccination. The receptor set was obtained from a middle-aged man who received an inactivated influenza vaccine.

This clonotype has a handful of counts. This sequence joins TRBV19 and TRBJ2-2; TRBD2 might be the D (6 bases). Germline CDR1 and CDR2: LNHDA and SQIVND (reference sequence). The CDR3 is made up of 14 amino acids. V dropped 3 bases and J dropped 7 bases, with 12 bases sitting between them. CDR3 amino acids: CASSIDREFGELFF. The CDR3, as DNA: TGTGCCAGTAGTATTGACCGGGAGTTCGGGGAGCTGTTTTTT. Combining the CDR3 with reference TRBV19 and TRBJ2-2 gives the whole variable domain DGGITQSPKYLFRKEGQNVTLSCEQNLNHDAMYWYRQDPGQGLRLIYYSQIVNDFQKGDIAEGYSVSREKKESFPLTVTSAQKNPTAFYLCASSIDREFGELFFGEGSRLTVL.

This clonotype was counted a few times. This sequence joins TRBV5-8 and TRBJ1-3; D uncertain. Germline V CDR1 and CDR2: SGHTS, YDEGEE. V was clipped by 3 bases and J by 2 bases, with 12 bases between them. The length of the CDR3 is 15 residues. The chain's CDR3 is CASSSSGSAGNTIYF. CDR3 in DNA: TGTGCCAGCAGCTCGTCCGGATCGGCTGGAAACACCATATATTTT.

This clonotype was counted many times. This chain links TRBV12-3 or TRBV12-4 with TRBJ2-7, with a tentative D call TRBD2 (6 bases). The CDR3 has 13 residues. Deletions cut 5 bases from V and 3 bases from J, with 11 bases between. CDR3 in DNA: TGTGCCAGCAGTGGGGGGATTTACTACGAGCAGTACTTC. It translates to CASSGGIYYEQYF.

This chain connects TRBV7-9 to TRBJ1-2; D uncertain. Per germline, CDR1 SEHNR and CDR2 FQNEAQ (reference sequence). CDR3 length: 15 residues. Trimming cost V 5 bases and J 2 bases, with 15 bases left between them. In DNA form, the CDR3 reads TGTGCCAGCAGCCCTCCCCTAGACAAAAACTATGGCTACACCTTC. Translated, it gives CASSPPLDKNYGYTF. Using reference TRBV7-9 and TRBJ1-2 for the parts outside the CDR3, the full variable domain is DTGVSQNPRHKITKRGQNVTFRCDPISEHNRLYWYRQTLGQGPEFLTYFQNEAQLEKSRLLSDRFSAERPKGSFSTLEIQRTEQGDSAMYLCASSPPLDKNYGYTFGSGTRLTVV.

The gene calls are TRBV20-1 and TRBJ2-5; TRBD2 agrees at 9 bases. This CDR3 contains 16 residues. In germline, CDR1 is DFQATT, CDR2 SNEGSKA (reference sequence). V dropped 0 bases and J dropped 5; count of bases not matched to a gene: 10. Here the CDR3 reads CSARDWVSGREETQYF. CDR3 coding DNA: TGCAGTGCTAGAGATTGGGTTAGCGGGAGAGAGGAGACCCAGTACTTC.

This clonotype was counted a few times. The V gene is TRBV10-3, the J gene TRBJ2-7, with a weak D call TRBD1 (5 bases). The germline V gene has CDR1 ENHRY and CDR2 SYGVKD. Trimming pared 1 base from V and 6 bases from J, leaving 7 bases between. The CDR3 consists of 12 residues. In DNA, the CDR3 is TGTGCCATCAGTGAGTATAGGGGCGAGCAGTACTTC. Residues: CAISEYRGEQYF.

V usage is TRBV16 and J usage is TRBJ1-1; no definite D call. Trimming left V 0 bases short and J 10 bases short, with 9 bases between. In germline, CDR1 is KGHSY, CDR2 FQNENV. This CDR3 contains 12 residues. CDR3 in amino acids: CASSQSRNGAFF. Here the CDR3 DNA reads TGTGCCAGCAGCCAATCTAGGAATGGAGCTTTCTTT.

This chain connects TRBV7-2 to TRBJ2-5, with D perhaps matching TRBD2 (5 bases). Germline V lookup: CDR1 SGHTA, CDR2 FQGNSA. The CDR3 contains 13 residues. The V gene lost 4 bases and the J gene lost 5 bases, with 11 bases spanning the gap. The CDR3: CASSYGILETQYF. CDR3 DNA: TGTGCCAGCAGCTACGGGATTCTGGAGACCCAGTACTTC.

There are many counts of this clonotype. The rearrangement joins TRBV4-1 to TRBJ2-2; possibly TRBD2 for D (6 bases). Germline CDR1 reads MGHRA; CDR2 reads YSYEKL. Trimming shortened V by 4 bases and J by 9 bases, and 15 bases separated the two germline ends. CDR3 size: 14 residues. CDR3 sequence: CASSRGLGSRELFF. The CDR3 nucleotides read TGCGCCAGCAGCCGGGGACTGGGGTCGAGGGAGCTGTTTTTT.

The chain is built from TRBV7-9 and TRBJ2-7, with D possibly matching TRBD2 (6 bases). Trimming took 5 bases from V and 2 from J, leaving 16 bases between them. The CDR3 runs to 15 residues. Germline V lookup: CDR1 SEHNR, CDR2 FQNEAQ (reference sequence). The CDR3 sequence: CASSMAGTPTYEQYF. CDR3 in DNA: TGTGCCAGCAGCATGGCCGGGACTCCCACCTACGAGCAGTACTTC.

The chain joins TRBV29-1 to TRBJ2-1, with D hard to call. The ends were cut back, 6 bases at V and 8 bases at J, with 11 bases in the middle. CDR1 and CDR2 (germline): SQVTM, ANQGSEA. This CDR3 contains 11 residues. CDR3 loop: CSVGNSHEQFF. The CDR3 DNA reads as TGCAGCGTGGGTAATTCGCATGAGCAGTTCTTC.

The V call is TRBV10-3, the J call TRBJ2-3, with TRBD2 matching over 7 bases. The CDR3 has 17 residues. The V and J ends lost 4 bases and 0 bases, in that order; junction bases with no gene match: 10. Germline values: CDR1 ENHRY, CDR2 SYGVKD. The CDR3 here is CAISAVAGRTSTDTQYF. CDR3 DNA sequence: TGTGCCATCAGTGCAGTAGCGGGTCGCACTAGCACAGATACGCAGTATTTT.

Only a few counts were recorded for this clonotype. This chain joins TRBV5-6 and TRBJ1-1; D not resolved. Trimming cost V 4 bases and J 0 bases, with 13 bases left between them. CDR1 and CDR2 from the germline V gene are SGHDT and YYEEEE. The CDR3 totals 15 residues. The CDR3 DNA reads as TGTGCCAGCAGCAGAGGACCGCTAATGAACACTGAAGCTTTCTTT. This encodes CASSRGPLMNTEAFF.

The rearrangement links TRBV12-3 or TRBV12-4 to TRBJ1-6, with D possibly matching TRBD1 (6 bases). Trimming took 1 base from V and 9 from J, leaving 13 bases between them. The length of the CDR3 is 15 residues. The chain's CDR3 is CASSLGDTSSSPLHF. In DNA, the CDR3 is TGTGCCAGCAGTTTAGGGGACACCTCCTCTTCACCCCTCCACTTT.

This clonotype was counted ten times or more. This chain connects TRBV5-1 to TRBJ2-7; TRBD1 might be the D (5 bases). The CDR3 consists of 13 residues. From germline, CDR1 is SGHRS and CDR2 YFSETQ. Trimming left V 0 bases short and J 3 bases short, with 7 bases between. CDR3 sequence (DNA): TGCGCCAGCAGCTTGGAGGACAACTACGAGCAGTACTTC. Translation: CASSLEDNYEQYF.

This chain uses TRBV20-1 with TRBJ2-3; 7 bases map to TRBD2. The V and J ends lost 0 bases and 3 bases, in that order; junction bases with no gene match: 12. The CDR3 has 17 amino acids. Germline-derived CDR1 and CDR2 are DFQATT and SNEGSKA (reference sequence). This CDR3 reads CSARDVRGEGRTDTQYF. The CDR3 region has the DNA TGCAGTGCTAGAGATGTACGGGGGGAGGGCCGTACAGATACGCAGTATTTT.

The chain is built from TRBV5-1 and TRBJ2-2, with D uncertain. Between the trimmed V and J ends, which lost 7 bases and 3 bases, there was a span of 19 bases. Germline V gene data show CDR1 as SGHRS and CDR2 as YFSETQ. The CDR3 loop spans 16 amino acids. Here the CDR3 DNA reads TGCGCCAGCCAGGTGCGACCCAACCCGGACACCGGGGAGCTGTTTTTT. Its translation is CASQVRPNPDTGELFF.

CDR3 protein: CASSLNQRGRTDTQYF. CDR3 nucleotides: TGCGCCAGCAGCTTGAATCAGCGGGGGCGCACAGATACGCAGTATTTT. This chain connects TRBV5-1 to TRBJ2-3; 8 nucleotides align to TRBD2. CDR1 SGHRS and CDR2 YFSETQ come from the germline V gene. The CDR3 consists of 16 residues. V gave up 1 base and J gave up 1 base; unmatched junction bases: 5.

This clonotype was detected a few times. The chain joins TRBV4-1 to TRBJ1-6; D not resolved. Looked up from germline, CDR1 is MGHRA and CDR2 is YSYEKL. The CDR3 has 14 residues. Trimming shortened V by 4 bases and J by 6 bases, and 10 bases separated the two germline ends. CDR3 protein: CASSPVGPNSPLHF. Here the CDR3 DNA reads TGCGCCAGCAGCCCAGTAGGGCCTAATTCACCCCTCCACTTT.

The sample holds a few counts of this clonotype. A much larger clonotype is one base distant, so this may be a read error. This chain connects TRBV7-9 to TRBJ2-7; perhaps TRBD1 as D (5 bases). Trimming removed 5 bases from V and 2 bases from J, with 13 bases in between. Germline V gene sequence: CDR1 SEHNR, CDR2 FQNEAQ (reference sequence). CDR3 size: 14 residues. CDR3 amino acids: CASSPGSGPYEQYF. DNA for the CDR3: TGTGCCAGCAGCCCCGGGTCAGGGCCCTACGAGCAGTACTTC.

This chain connects TRBV7-2 to TRBJ2-2; 9 nucleotides line up with TRBD1. The length of the CDR3 is 14 residues. The V gene's germline CDR1 is SGHTA and CDR2 FQGNSA. The trim removed 6 bases at V and 5 bases at J, leaving 4 bases unmatched. The CDR3 DNA reads TGTGCCAGCAGAACAGGGGGCAGAACCGGGGAGCTGTTTTTT. It is translated as CASRTGGRTGELFF.

This clonotype was counted a few times. The chain employs TRBV29-1 and TRBJ2-1, with 15 bases fitting TRBD2. This CDR3 contains 19 residues. Trimming took 7 bases from V and 2 from J; bases not matched to a gene: 15. Germline V gene lookup returns CDR1 SQVTM and CDR2 ANQGSEA. The CDR3 DNA sequence: TGCAGCGCAGGACATTGGACTAGCGGGAGGGGGGGGACCTACAATGAGCAGTTCTTC. Its translation: CSAGHWTSGRGGTYNEQFF.

This clonotype was observed a handful of times. CDR3 nucleotide sequence: TGTGCCACCAGCAGAGTTAGGGCACAAGAGACCCAGTACTTC. This gives the protein CATSRVRAQETQYF. The J gene is TRBJ2-5, the V gene TRBV15; D is unresolved. This CDR3 region has 14 residues. Per germline, CDR1 LNHNV and CDR2 YYDKDF (reference sequence). Trimming removed 1 base at V and 2 bases at J, with 8 bases between.

This chain links TRBV18 with TRBJ2-1; TRBD2 matches at 10 bases. Germline values: CDR1 KGHSH, CDR2 LQKENI. CDR3 size: 16 residues. V was clipped by 2 bases and J by 10 bases; unmatched bases: 11. The CDR3: CASSPRGLAGGQEQFF. The CDR3 region has the DNA TGTGCCAGCTCACCAAGAGGTTTAGCGGGAGGTCAAGAGCAGTTCTTC.

The gene calls are TRBV6-5 and TRBJ2-5, with D maybe TRBD2 (6 bases). The CDR3 covers 14 residues. The V and J ends lost 1 base and 4 bases respectively, with 10 bases between them. Germline values: CDR1 MNHEY, CDR2 SVGAGI. The CDR3 here is CASSYWGEVETQYF. DNA of the CDR3: TGTGCCAGCAGTTACTGGGGGGAAGTAGAGACCCAGTACTTC.

The sample holds a few counts of this clonotype. This sequence joins TRBV6-5 and TRBJ2-5; TRBD2 matches at 14 bases. The junction had 5 bases not matched to a gene; V was cut back by 3 bases and J by 8 bases. CDR1 and CDR2 (germline): MNHEY, SVGAGI. The CDR3 covers 15 residues. In DNA, the CDR3 is TGTGCCAGCAGTTATCGGGGACTAGCGGGGGAAACCCAGTACTTC. Amino acids: CASSYRGLAGETQYF.

The CDR3 here is CASSFIYNEQFF. The DNA for the CDR3 is TGTGCCAGCAGTTTTATTTACAATGAGCAGTTCTTC. The chain links TRBV12-3 or TRBV12-4 to TRBJ2-1; no clear D gene. CDR3 size: 12 residues. The ends were cut back, 3 bases at V and 4 bases at J, with 4 bases in the middle.